This passage covers 30 T cell receptor beta chains from one sample sequenced in a study of T cell repertoires in cytomegalovirus infection. TCRdb passed the reads through MiXCR, listing each CDR3 protein once. The data show roughly 78,000 distinct CDR3 sequences, 35% to 50% seen once. Antigens for these TCRs are unknown. Material: CD8+ T cells from cultured PBMCs, obtained from culture after CMV antigen stimulation. The receptors originated from a human donor in good health (CMV status not recorded). Some clones in this sample may be carry-over from other donors' samples.

This clonotype was seen a single time. J is TRBJ2-5 and V is TRBV15; the D call may be TRBD1 or TRBD2 (5 bases each). V lost 5 bases, J lost 2 bases, and 12 bases lay in between. The germline V gene encodes CDR1 LNHNV and CDR2 YYDKDF (reference sequence). The CDR3 is 14 amino acids. The CDR3 here is CATSEGRMQETQYF. CDR3 DNA: TGTGCCACCAGCGAGGGACGTATGCAAGAGACCCAGTACTTC.

J is TRBJ2-3 and V is TRBV7-9, with 11 bases aligning to TRBD2. Losses at the gene ends were 0 bases for V and 6 bases for J; bases not matched to a gene: 11. The CDR3 loop spans 18 amino acids. Per the germline V gene, CDR1 is SEHNR and CDR2 is FQNEAQ (reference sequence). This chain's CDR3 is CASSLATSGAEGADTQYF. In DNA, the CDR3 is TGTGCCAGCAGCTTAGCGACTAGCGGGGCAGAAGGCGCTGATACGCAGTATTTT.

The CDR3 spells CASSWDSDGTQYF. DNA for the CDR3: TGTGCCAGCAGTTGGGACTCGGATGGGACCCAGTACTTC. The chain is built from TRBV2 and TRBJ2-5, with TRBD2 as a possible D gene (6 bases). In germline, CDR1 is SNHLY, CDR2 FYNNEI. The CDR3 is 13 amino acids. Trimming left V 5 bases short and J 7 bases short, with 14 bases between.

This clonotype was seen only a few times. This rearrangement joins TRBV4-2 to TRBJ2-2, with unresolved D. The ends were cut back, 1 base at V and 2 bases at J, with 8 bases in the middle. Germline V gives CDR1 LGHNA, CDR2 YNFKEQ. This CDR3 comprises 15 residues. The CDR3 DNA reads TGTGCCAGCAGCCAAGTGGCGGAAAACACCGGGGAGCTGTTTTTT. It encodes CASSQVAENTGELFF.

Only a few counts were recorded for this clonotype. This chain's CDR3 is CASRRRGLSDEQFF. Written as DNA, the CDR3 is TGTGCCAGCAGACGCAGGGGGCTATCCGATGAGCAGTTCTTC. The chain is built from TRBV2 and TRBJ2-1; 8 bases align to TRBD1. This CDR3 region has 14 residues. Trimming took 6 bases from V and 8 from J; bases not matched to a gene: 9. The germline V gene has CDR1 SNHLY and CDR2 FYNNEI.

J is TRBJ1-1 and V is TRBV27; D unresolved. In germline, CDR1 is MNHEY, CDR2 SMNVEV (reference sequence). The CDR3 spans 15 residues. The V and J ends lost 0 bases and 5 bases respectively, with 13 bases between them. The CDR3 bases are TGTGCCAGCAGTTTATCGAGAGCGCTTGAGACTGAAGCTTTCTTT. This encodes CASSLSRALETEAFF.

This clonotype was detected a few times. The V gene is TRBV7-2, the J gene TRBJ1-5; D uncertain. V was cut by 2 bases and J by 2 bases, with 7 bases left in between. CDR3 length: 14 residues. Germline-derived CDR1 and CDR2 are SGHTA and FQGNSA. CDR3 residues: CASSLNSGNQPQHF. The CDR3 DNA reads TGTGCCAGCAGCTTAAATTCGGGCAATCAGCCCCAGCATTTT.

This clonotype showed up just once. The chain recombines TRBV9 with TRBJ2-7; no reliable D call. The CDR3 is made up of 14 amino acids. Per germline, CDR1 SGDLS and CDR2 YYNGEE. The V end lost 3 bases, the J end lost 0 bases, and 10 bases lay between the germline ends. The DNA of the CDR3 is TGTGCCAGCAGCGCCTCCGCCGACTCCTACGAGCAGTACTTC. It encodes CASSASADSYEQYF.

The chain has TRBV11-2 and TRBJ2-2, with D uncertain. The CDR3 extends over 15 amino acids. Germline CDR1 and CDR2: SGHAT and FQNNGV. The V and J ends lost 8 bases and 0 bases respectively, with 13 bases between them. The CDR3 nucleotides read TGTGCCAGCGCGGCCGCCGCCGCGAACACCGGGGAGCTGTTTTTT. It specifies CASAAAAANTGELFF.

The rearrangement links TRBV28 to TRBJ1-1; the match to TRBD1 covers 9 bases. Unmatched junction bases numbered 4, after V lost 4 bases and J lost 1 base. There are 15 residues in the CDR3. Germline CDR1 is MDHEN and CDR2 is SYDVKM. The CDR3 loop is CASSSQTGGNTEAFF. CDR3 coding DNA: TGTGCCAGCAGTTCTCAGACAGGGGGGAACACTGAAGCTTTCTTT.

The sample holds a few counts of this clonotype. This chain uses TRBV7-3 with TRBJ2-1, with 10 bases aligning to TRBD2. In germline, CDR1 is SGHTA, CDR2 FQGTGA. V trimming: 5 bases; J trimming: 9 bases; junction bases outside the gene matches: 10. The CDR3 loop spans 15 amino acids. The CDR3 nucleotides are TGTGCCAGCAGCACAAGCGGGGGGGCCAATACTGAGCAGTTCTTC. Encoded protein: CASSTSGGANTEQFF.

The table lists this clonotype with a count of one. V usage is TRBV2 and J usage is TRBJ1-2; 7 bases agree with TRBD1. V lost 3 bases to trimming and J lost 4 bases; unmatched junction nucleotides: 8. The CDR3 has 15 residues. Germline CDR1 SNHLY, CDR2 FYNNEI. CDR3 coding DNA: TGTGCCAGCAGTGAGGGCAGGGGGATTACCTATGGCTACACCTTC. Residues: CASSEGRGITYGYTF.

The V call is TRBV7-2, the J call TRBJ2-5; either TRBD1 or TRBD2 may fit D (5 bases each). Germline-derived CDR1 and CDR2 are SGHTA and FQGNSA. V was trimmed by 3 bases and J by 5 bases, leaving 10 bases between them. This CDR3 has 13 amino acids. CDR3 bases: TGTGCCAGCAGCTTTGCCAGGGAGGAGACCCAGTACTTC. Its protein product is CASSFAREETQYF.

This clonotype was recorded once. This chain uses TRBV6-6 with TRBJ2-1, with 11 bases identical to TRBD2. V gave up 7 bases and J gave up 4 bases; unmatched junction bases: 6. From germline, CDR1 is MNHNY and CDR2 SVGAGI (reference sequence). The CDR3 covers 15 residues. In nucleotides, the CDR3 is TGTGCCAGCATCCATAGCGGGGGGGCTTACAATGAGCAGTTCTTC. This gives the protein CASIHSGGAYNEQFF.

This clonotype appeared a few times. As DNA, the CDR3 is TGTGCCAGCAGTTACGACAGGGGGGATGGCTACACCTTC. It translates to CASSYDRGDGYTF. The chain has TRBV6-8 and TRBJ1-2; 9 bases line up with TRBD1. The CDR3 runs 13 residues. Unmatched junction bases numbered 1, after V lost 2 bases and J lost 6 bases. CDR1 is MNHGY and CDR2 is SAAAGT in the germline V gene.

The chain links TRBV9 to TRBJ2-1, with no clear D. CDR1 and CDR2 (germline): SGDLS, YYNGEE. The CDR3 spans 15 residues. The germline V and J ends were trimmed by 1 base and 5 bases, with 13 bases remaining between them. CDR3 residues: CASSVKGVGNNEQFF. CDR3 in DNA: TGTGCCAGCAGCGTAAAGGGTGTTGGGAACAATGAGCAGTTCTTC.

This clonotype has just a few counts. The chain joins TRBV7-6 to TRBJ1-6; 9 nucleotides agree with TRBD1. Looked up from germline, CDR1 is SGHVS and CDR2 is FNYEAQ. Trimming at V came to 5 bases and at J to 3 bases, leaving 11 bases not matched to a gene. The CDR3 totals 18 residues. CDR3 residues: CASSPGARTGDYNSPLHF. CDR3 bases: TGTGCCAGCAGCCCTGGGGCCCGGACAGGGGACTATAATTCACCCCTCCACTTT.

This clonotype was counted between two and nine times. CDR3 DNA: TGTGCCAGCAGTGATGAGAGGGGGAGTGACTACGAGCAGTACTTC. This gives the protein CASSDERGSDYEQYF. V gene TRBV2 combines with J gene TRBJ2-7, with D tentatively TRBD1 (6 bases). V lost 3 bases and J 3 bases, leaving 15 bases between the germline ends. The CDR3 totals 15 residues. CDR1 and CDR2 (germline): SNHLY, FYNNEI.

In this sample, this clonotype turned up a few times. The chain employs TRBV29-1 and TRBJ2-3; D possibly matches TRBD1 or TRBD2 (5 bases each). V was shortened by 8 bases and J by 5 bases, with 20 bases between the two germline ends. This CDR3 comprises 14 residues. CDR1 and CDR2 (germline): SQVTM, ANQGSEA. The CDR3 loop is CSSSSGWGRDTQYF. CDR3 sequence (DNA): TGCAGCTCCTCCTCAGGGTGGGGACGAGATACGCAGTATTTT.

The chain carries TRBV7-2 and TRBJ1-1; TRBD1 is a possible D gene (6 bases). CDR3 length equals 15 residues. Germline V gives CDR1 SGHTA, CDR2 FQGNSA. V was clipped by 3 bases and J by 4 bases, with 15 bases between them. The CDR3 DNA reads TGTGCCAGCAGCTTTGGGGGGGCGTTCGTCACTGAAGCTTTCTTT. Protein sequence: CASSFGGAFVTEAFF.

This clonotype is a singleton in its sample. This chain joins TRBV3-1 and TRBJ2-3; D unresolved. This CDR3 contains 13 residues. CDR1 is LGHDT, CDR2 YNNKEL, per germline (reference sequence). The V and J ends lost 1 base and 14 bases respectively, with 16 bases between them. The CDR3 spells CASSQGEGPTGYF. In DNA form, the CDR3 reads TGTGCCAGCAGCCAAGGTGAAGGCCCGACGGGGTATTTT.

This chain joins TRBV4-1 and TRBJ1-1; D perhaps matches TRBD1 (6 bases). This CDR3 has 16 amino acids. Germline lookup yields CDR1 MGHRA and CDR2 YSYEKL. Trimming removed 5 bases from V and 6 bases from J, with 22 bases in between. The CDR3 loop reads CASSYDQKQGSAEAFF. The CDR3 DNA sequence: TGCGCCAGCAGCTATGACCAGAAACAGGGAAGTGCTGAAGCTTTCTTT.

The J gene is TRBJ1-1, the V gene TRBV7-6; 8 nucleotides align to TRBD1. The germline gives CDR1 SGHVS, CDR2 FNYEAQ. The CDR3 has 13 residues. The trim removed 5 bases at V and 3 bases at J, leaving 2 bases unmatched. The CDR3 bases are TGTGCCAGCAGCAGGACAGGGTACACTGAAGCTTTCTTT. Amino acid sequence: CASSRTGYTEAFF.

The chain links TRBV18 to TRBJ1-5, with a weak D call TRBD1 (5 bases). The CDR3 is 15 residues long. V was trimmed by 6 bases and J by 0 bases, leaving 12 bases between them. Germline lookup yields CDR1 KGHSH and CDR2 LQKENI. For the CDR3, the DNA is TGTGCCAGCTCCGGGACTGAGGATAGCAATCAGCCCCAGCATTTT. It yields the protein CASSGTEDSNQPQHF. Looking up the rest from reference TRBV18 and TRBJ1-5 gives the full variable domain: NAGVMQNPRHLVRRRGQEARLRCSPMKGHSHVYWYRQLPEEGLKFMVYLQKENIIDESGMPKERFSAEFPKEGPSILRIQQVVRGDSAAYFCASSGTEDSNQPQHFGDGTRLSIL.

CDR3 coding DNA: TGTGCCAGCAGCTTAGGGGAAGGGTATTCACCCCTCCACTTT. It translates to CASSLGEGYSPLHF. This chain uses TRBV7-2 with TRBJ1-6; no clear D. The CDR3 is 14 residues long. V lost 1 base, J lost 8 bases, and 9 bases lay in between. CDR1 and CDR2 (germline): SGHTA, FQGNSA.

The V call is TRBV4-2, the J call TRBJ1-5, with 7 bases lining up with TRBD1. The ends lost 1 base at V and 0 bases at J; junction bases unmatched: 6. The germline gives CDR1 LGHNA, CDR2 YNFKEQ. The CDR3 runs to 17 residues. The CDR3 DNA reads TGTGCCAGCAGCCAAGCTACAGGGGATAATAGCAATCAGCCCCAGCATTTT. It codes for CASSQATGDNSNQPQHF.

The chain combines TRBV3-1 with TRBJ2-3; TRBD1 might be the D (7 bases). The CDR3 consists of 16 residues. In germline, CDR1 is LGHDT, CDR2 YNNKEL (reference sequence). The V and J ends lost 0 bases and 5 bases respectively, with 15 bases between them. CDR3 sequence: CASSQEWAGGGDTQYF. The CDR3 nucleotides read TGTGCCAGCAGCCAAGAATGGGCAGGGGGAGGAGATACGCAGTATTTT.

The V call is TRBV15, the J call TRBJ2-3; perhaps TRBD2 as D (5 bases). With 6 bases removed from V and 6 bases from J, the gap between germline ends came to 25 bases. Germline V gene lookup returns CDR1 LNHNV and CDR2 YYDKDF (reference sequence). The CDR3 loop spans 17 amino acids. The CDR3 nucleotides read TGTGCCACCAGGCCCCACGGAGGTGGGCTTGGAACGGATACGCAGTATTTT. This sequence encodes CATRPHGGGLGTDTQYF.

This clonotype was picked up a small number of times. The CDR3 spells CASSYPLDLATNEKLFF. DNA for the CDR3: TGTGCCAGCAGCTACCCGCTCGACTTAGCAACTAATGAAAAACTGTTTTTT. The genes are TRBV7-9 and TRBJ1-4; D gene unclear. This CDR3 has 17 residues. Trimming pared 4 bases from V and 0 bases from J, leaving 15 bases between. CDR1 SEHNR and CDR2 FQNEAQ come from the germline V gene (reference sequence).

This clonotype was observed a few times. The V call is TRBV20-1, the J call TRBJ2-1; 15 bases match TRBD2. With V trimmed by 1 base and J by 3 bases, 7 bases remained unmatched. CDR3 size: 18 residues. The germline V gene has CDR1 DFQATT and CDR2 SNEGSKA (reference sequence). The CDR3: CSARGTSGGAGVYNEQFF. The CDR3 bases are TGCAGTGCTAGAGGGACTAGCGGGGGGGCTGGTGTCTACAATGAGCAGTTCTTC.